The 27 T cell receptor beta chains reported below all come from one sample, sequenced in a study of tumor-infiltrating lymphocytes in localized non-small cell lung cancer. Clones were sequenced by immunoSEQ multiplex PCR, and TCRdb holds only the in-frame ones, with some missing. The table has 9,500 to 10,000 clones, less than 75% seen once. The specimen sequenced was lung tumor tissue. These receptors originate from a human donor with non-small cell lung cancer.

This clone was recorded a few times. The V call is TRBV15, the J call TRBJ1-1; D remains ambiguous. Germline CDR1 and CDR2: LNHNV and YYDKDF (reference sequence). The CDR3 totals 11 residues. Between the trimmed V and J ends, which lost 4 bases and 3 bases, there was a span of 3 bases. The DNA for the CDR3 is TGTGCCACCAGCAATTACACTGAAGCTTTCTTT. Translation gives CATSNYTEAFF.

The V gene is TRBV4-1, the J gene TRBJ1-1; D not resolved. This CDR3 spans 15 amino acids. The germline V gene has CDR1 MGHRA and CDR2 YSYEKL. The V end lost 0 bases, the J end lost 1 base, and 9 bases lay between the germline ends. CDR3 sequence reads: CASSQEGQSNTEAFF. CDR3 DNA sequence: TGCGCCAGCAGCCAAGAGGGTCAGTCGAACACTGAAGCTTTCTTT.

This chain uses TRBV5-1 with TRBJ2-1, with D perhaps assigned TRBD1 or TRBD2 (6 bases each). Germline V gives CDR1 SGHRS, CDR2 YFSETQ. The V gene lost 8 bases and the J gene lost 4 bases, with 16 bases spanning the gap. The CDR3 covers 14 residues. CDR3 residues: CASTGGLNYNEQFF. The CDR3 DNA is TGCGCCAGTACCGGGGGCTTAAATTACAATGAGCAGTTCTTC.

The chain has TRBV11-3 and TRBJ1-4; no firm D call. V was trimmed by 1 base and J by 2 bases, leaving 5 bases between them. From germline, CDR1 is SGHNT and CDR2 YENEEA. CDR3 length equals 14 residues. CDR3 sequence: CASSLAATNEKLFF. CDR3 nucleotides: TGTGCCAGCAGCTTAGCAGCGACTAATGAAAAACTGTTTTTT.

This clone ranks as medium-sized. The sample carries other DNA sequences with the same CDR3. The genes are TRBV19 and TRBJ1-1, with 9 bases aligning to TRBD1. V lost 6 bases to trimming and J lost 4 bases; unmatched junction nucleotides: 6. The CDR3 is 14 residues long. Germline V CDR1 and CDR2: LNHDA, SQIVND (reference sequence). CDR3 amino acids: CASSPGQGSTEAFF. The CDR3, as DNA: TGTGCCAGTAGCCCCGGACAGGGGAGCACTGAAGCTTTCTTT.

This clone appeared a few times. The rearrangement uses TRBV7-3 and TRBJ2-6; 10 nucleotides match TRBD2. Germline lookup yields CDR1 SGHTA and CDR2 FQGTGA. V shed 4 bases and J 0 bases; nucleotides not matched to a gene: 3. The CDR3 contains 17 residues. CDR3 residues: CASSSLAGPSGANVLTF. CDR3 nucleotide sequence: TGTGCCAGCAGCTCACTAGCGGGGCCCTCTGGGGCCAACGTCCTGACTTTC.

The chain's CDR3 is CASSEEASGGYEQYF. In DNA, the CDR3 is TGTGCCAGCAGTGAAGAGGCTAGCGGGGGTTACGAGCAGTACTTC. The rearrangement links TRBV2 to TRBJ2-7; 10 bases align to TRBD2. With 1 base clipped from V and 4 bases from J, the junction kept 4 bases outside the gene matches. Germline V gene sequence: CDR1 SNHLY, CDR2 FYNNEI. This CDR3 has 15 amino acids.

The rearrangement joins TRBV6-5 to TRBJ1-3; TRBD1 might be the D (6 bases). The germline CDR1 and CDR2 sequences are MNHEY and SVGAGI. The V and J ends lost 2 bases and 0 bases respectively, with 8 bases between them. This CDR3 region has 15 residues. The CDR3 DNA sequence: TGTGCCAGCAGTTACAGGGGGAGCTCTGGAAACACCATATATTTT. This translates into CASSYRGSSGNTIYF.

The V and J genes are TRBV5-1 and TRBJ2-2; 7 bases map to TRBD2. The CDR3 is made up of 16 amino acids. Germline V gene lookup returns CDR1 SGHRS and CDR2 YFSETQ. The junction had 5 bases not matched to a gene; V was cut back by 3 bases and J by 0 bases. The CDR3 loop reads CASSSQGGANTGELFF. Here the CDR3 DNA reads TGCGCCAGCAGCTCCCAGGGAGGGGCGAACACCGGGGAGCTGTTTTTT. Looking up the rest from reference TRBV5-1 and TRBJ2-2 gives the full variable domain: KAGVTQTPRYLIKTRGQQVTLSCSPISGHRSVSWYQQTPGQGLQFLFEYFSETQRNKGNFPGRFSGRQFSNSRSEMNVSTLELGDSALYLCASSSQGGANTGELFFGEGSRLTVL.

The chain is built from TRBV19 and TRBJ1-4, with D perhaps matching TRBD1 (6 bases). V shed 5 bases and J shed 5 bases, with 15 bases lying between them. This CDR3 spans 15 amino acids. Germline loops: CDR1 LNHDA, CDR2 SQIVND (reference sequence). CDR3 DNA sequence: TGTGCCAGTAGTGCCAGACAGGAGACAAATGAAAAACTGTTTTTT. Translating gives CASSARQETNEKLFF.

V usage is TRBV4-1 and J usage is TRBJ1-1; perhaps TRBD1 as D (6 bases). Germline V lookup: CDR1 MGHRA, CDR2 YSYEKL. V gave up 7 bases and J gave up 1 base, with 19 bases separating them. This CDR3 is built from 16 residues. The DNA for the CDR3 is TGCGCCAGCAACACCGGGTCCGGGGGGGCGAACACTGAAGCTTTCTTT. It specifies CASNTGSGGANTEAFF.

This rearrangement joins TRBV1 to TRBJ1-4; TRBD1 is the table's D call and was not checked against the DNA. TRBV1 is shown as a pseudogene. This CDR3 contains 14 residues. The CDR3: CTSRTGGDNEKLFF. In nucleotides, the CDR3 is TGCACCAGCCGAACAGGGGGGGATAATGAAAAACTGTTTTTT.

This rearrangement joins TRBV5-1 to TRBJ1-5, with D possibly being TRBD1 (6 bases). Germline V CDR1 and CDR2: SGHRS, YFSETQ. The ends were cut back, 4 bases at V and 4 bases at J, with 15 bases in the middle. The CDR3 is 15 residues long. CDR3 sequence: CASSPADSLNQPQHF. For the CDR3, the DNA is TGCGCCAGCAGCCCGGCGGACAGCCTGAATCAGCCCCAGCATTTT.

This chain links TRBV5-6 with TRBJ1-5; D remains unclear. This CDR3 region has 15 residues. V lost 4 bases and J lost 4, with 15 bases in between. Germline V gene sequence: CDR1 SGHDT, CDR2 YYEEEE. The CDR3 here is CASSPNPGPNQPQHF. CDR3 DNA sequence: TGTGCCAGCAGCCCAAACCCCGGGCCGAATCAGCCCCAGCATTTT.

CDR3 nucleotide sequence: TGTGCCAGCAGCCCGGGGCATGACGAGCAGTACTTC. Amino acids: CASSPGHDEQYF. The chain carries TRBV11-1 and TRBJ2-5; D could derive from TRBD1 or TRBD2 (5 bases each). The DNA end favors TRBJ2-7, so the J call may be wrong. Germline CDR1 reads SGHAT; CDR2 reads FQDESV (reference sequence). The CDR3 loop spans 12 amino acids.

The chain recombines TRBV28 with TRBJ2-2, with D perhaps given as TRBD1 or TRBD2 (5 bases each). Germline-derived CDR1 and CDR2 are MDHEN and SYDVKM. V was clipped by 5 bases and J by 3 bases, with 16 bases between them. The length of the CDR3 is 16 residues. CDR3 protein: CASSPAGTGYTGELFF. CDR3 in DNA: TGTGCCAGCAGTCCCGCCGGGACGGGGTACACCGGGGAGCTGTTTTTT.

The gene calls are TRBV5-1 and TRBJ2-2; 9 nucleotides match TRBD1. CDR1 and CDR2 (germline): SGHRS, YFSETQ. The V gene end was trimmed by 1 base and the J gene end by 3 bases; junction bases not matched to a gene: 1. CDR3 length: 15 amino acids. CDR3 in DNA: TGCGCCAGCAGCTTGACAGGGGGCGACACCGGGGAGCTGTTTTTT. Translating it yields CASSLTGGDTGELFF.

This clone was seen a handful of times. The CDR3 DNA sequence: TGCGCCAGCAGCGAGACAGGGATTCAGGCGGGAGGCTACACCTTC. Amino acids: CASSETGIQAGGYTF. This chain links TRBV5-1 with TRBJ1-2; 7 positions agree with TRBD1. The V segment lost 4 bases and the J segment 8 bases; nucleotides outside the gene matches: 14. The V gene's germline CDR1 is SGHRS and CDR2 YFSETQ. The CDR3 contains 15 residues.

The chain links TRBV10-3 to TRBJ2-7; D might be TRBD2 (6 bases). There are 13 residues in the CDR3. CDR1 and CDR2 from the germline V gene are ENHRY and SYGVKD. V was cut by 1 base and J by 4 bases, with 8 bases left in between. The CDR3 bases are TGTGCCATCAGTGAGTGGGGGGTTTACGAGCAGTACTTC. It codes for CAISEWGVYEQYF.

The chain recombines TRBV6-5 with TRBJ2-7; 11 bases match TRBD1. Germline CDR1 and CDR2: MNHEY and SVGAGI. V lost 6 bases and J lost 3; bases outside the gene matches: 4. The CDR3 totals 14 residues. The CDR3 loop is CASRSGTGGYEQYF. Here the CDR3 DNA reads TGTGCCAGCAGGTCCGGGACAGGGGGCTACGAGCAGTACTTC.

This clone was seen a handful of times. The chain has TRBV4-2 and TRBJ2-5, with D unclear. Trimming removed 0 bases at V and 5 bases at J, with 10 bases between. Germline V gene sequence: CDR1 LGHNA, CDR2 YNFKEQ. This CDR3 is 14 amino acids long. CDR3 DNA: TGTGCCAGCAGCCAAGACAGCATGAGGGAGACCCAGTACTTC. Its translation: CASSQDSMRETQYF.

The chain has TRBV19 and TRBJ1-2; no definite D call. Germline assignment: CDR1 LNHDA and CDR2 SQIVND (reference sequence). The CDR3 totals 15 residues. Trimming left V 7 bases short and J 2 bases short, with 17 bases between. The CDR3 sequence is CASTPTRTGNYGYTF. The CDR3 DNA reads as TGTGCCAGTACCCCGACCCGGACGGGAAACTATGGCTACACCTTC.

The rearrangement joins TRBV9 to TRBJ2-1; D may be TRBD2 (7 bases). There are 21 residues in the CDR3. Per germline, CDR1 SGDLS and CDR2 YYNGEE. Trimming shortened V by 0 bases and J by 2 bases, and 27 bases separated the two germline ends. CDR3 residues: CASSVAGGGRRTRDTYNEQFF. The CDR3 nucleotides are TGTGCCAGCAGCGTAGCTGGGGGGGGCAGAAGAACCCGTGACACCTACAATGAGCAGTTCTTC.

This chain uses TRBV2 with TRBJ2-1; 10 bases fit TRBD2. The trim removed 5 bases at V and 7 bases at J, leaving 5 bases unmatched. The CDR3 length is 14 residues. Germline V gene sequence: CDR1 SNHLY, CDR2 FYNNEI. The CDR3 nucleotides are TGTGCCAGCAGTAGGAGCGGGGGGGGTAATGAGCAGTTCTTC. Translated, it gives CASSRSGGGNEQFF. The full variable domain, in which reference TRBV2 and TRBJ2-1 provide the parts outside the CDR3, is EPEVTQTPSHQVTQMGQEVILRCVPISNHLYFYWYRQILGQKVEFLVSFYNNEISEKSEIFDDQFSVERPDGSNFTLKIRSTKLEDSAMYFCASSRSGGGNEQFFGPGTRLTVL.

This clone is medium-sized (0.01 to 0.1%) within its sample. The rearrangement links TRBV29-1 to TRBJ2-2; 9 bases are a match to TRBD1. Germline assignment: CDR1 SQVTM and CDR2 ANQGSEA. The CDR3 sequence is 14 residues long. The V segment lost 4 bases and the J segment 4 bases; nucleotides outside the gene matches: 4. Here the CDR3 DNA reads TGCAGCGTTGTTGTGACAGGGGGCACCGGGGAGCTGTTTTTT. Protein: CSVVVTGGTGELFF.

This chain uses TRBV27 with TRBJ2-5, with a tentative D call TRBD2 (7 bases). The germline V gene has CDR1 MNHEY and CDR2 SMNVEV (reference sequence). The V and J ends lost 5 bases and 5 bases respectively, with 21 bases between them. The length of the CDR3 is 16 residues. CDR3 sequence (DNA): TGTGCCAGCAGTCCAGAAGGGACGGGGAGGGGGGAGACCCAGTACTTC. Translation gives CASSPEGTGRGETQYF.

Judged by abundance, this clone is medium-sized. The rearrangement links TRBV19 to TRBJ2-3; tentative D call: TRBD2 (6 bases). Germline lookup yields CDR1 LNHDA and CDR2 SQIVND (reference sequence). Trimming shortened V by 10 bases and J by 5 bases, and 7 bases separated the two germline ends. This CDR3 contains 10 residues. The CDR3 DNA follows: TGTGCCACGGAGGGAGATACGCAGTATTTT. Its protein product is CATEGDTQYF.